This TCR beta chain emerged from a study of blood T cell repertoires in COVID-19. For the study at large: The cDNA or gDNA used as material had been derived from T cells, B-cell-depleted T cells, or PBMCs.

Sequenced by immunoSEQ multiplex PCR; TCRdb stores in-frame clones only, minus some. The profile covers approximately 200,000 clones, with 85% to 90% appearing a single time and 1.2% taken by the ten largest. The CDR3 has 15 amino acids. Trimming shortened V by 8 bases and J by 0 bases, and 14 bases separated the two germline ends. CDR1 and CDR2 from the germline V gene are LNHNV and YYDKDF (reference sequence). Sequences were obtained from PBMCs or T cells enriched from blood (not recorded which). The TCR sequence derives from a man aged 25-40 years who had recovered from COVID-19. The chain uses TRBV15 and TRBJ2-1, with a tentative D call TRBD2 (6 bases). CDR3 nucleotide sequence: TGTGCCACCTCGGAAAAGGGAGGCTCCTACAATGAGCAGTTCTTC. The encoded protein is CATSEKGGSYNEQFF.